Presented here are 9 T cell receptor beta chains from one specimen sequenced in a study of T cell responses to AZD1222 COVID-19 vaccine. Sequencing was performed with immunoSEQ multiplex PCR; in TCRdb, only in-frame clones are kept and a portion is missing. The sample gives over 130,000 clones, 80% to 95% of which show up once; 3.3% is in the top ten. The input for sequencing was peripheral blood, taken 28 days after the second AZD1222 dose. Source of these receptors: an adult who received the AZD1222 COVID-19 vaccine.

The chain carries TRBV15 and TRBJ2-5; D assignment may be TRBD1 or TRBD2 (5 bases each). V gave up 7 bases and J gave up 2 bases, with 14 bases separating them. This CDR3 is 14 amino acids long. Germline V CDR1 and CDR2: LNHNV, YYDKDF (reference sequence). The CDR3 loop reads CATTLSREQETQYF. In DNA form, the CDR3 reads TGTGCCACCACCCTCTCCAGGGAGCAAGAGACCCAGTACTTC.

This sequence joins TRBV15 and TRBJ1-4; 9 nucleotides agree with TRBD1. This CDR3 is built from 13 residues. Germline values: CDR1 LNHNV, CDR2 YYDKDF (reference sequence). J gave up 7 bases and V 7 bases, and 4 bases lay outside the gene matches. The CDR3 nucleotides are TGTGCCACCAAAGGGACAGGGTTTGAAAAACTGTTTTTT. Translating gives CATKGTGFEKLFF.

The chain has TRBV19 and TRBJ1-5; D is ambiguous. V was trimmed by 6 bases and J by 2 bases, leaving 11 bases between them. Germline CDR1 is LNHDA and CDR2 is SQIVND (reference sequence). The CDR3 has 14 residues. CDR3 sequence: CASSPMRGNQPQHF. The CDR3 DNA reads as TGTGCCAGTAGCCCGATGAGGGGCAATCAGCCCCAGCATTTT.

This chain uses TRBV28 with TRBJ1-1; D unclear. The CDR3 loop spans 15 amino acids. Trimming pared 2 bases from V and 3 bases from J, leaving 13 bases between. CDR1 MDHEN and CDR2 SYDVKM come from the germline V gene. This chain's CDR3 is CASSLPGAGDTEAFF. The CDR3 region has the DNA TGTGCCAGCAGTTTACCGGGTGCGGGCGACACTGAAGCTTTCTTT.

This sequence joins TRBV9 and TRBJ1-5; possibly TRBD1 for D (6 bases). The ends were cut back, 4 bases at V and 3 bases at J, with 11 bases in the middle. The germline V gene has CDR1 SGDLS and CDR2 YYNGEE. CDR3 length: 14 amino acids. CDR3 DNA: TGTGCCAGCAGCCCGACAGGATTCAATCAGCCCCAGCATTTT. Translated, it gives CASSPTGFNQPQHF.

The V gene is TRBV24-1, the J gene TRBJ2-1, with 7 nucleotides matching TRBD1. Trimming cost V 5 bases and J 7 bases; bases outside gene matches: 13. There are 16 residues in the CDR3. Germline lookup yields CDR1 KGHDR and CDR2 SFDVKD. This CDR3 reads CATSGRTGPLGNEQFF. CDR3 coding DNA: TGTGCCACCAGTGGGCGGACAGGCCCGCTTGGGAATGAGCAGTTCTTC.

The chain is built from TRBV10-3 and TRBJ2-7, with 11 bases identical to TRBD1. V was clipped by 1 base and J by 7 bases; unmatched bases: 15. From germline, CDR1 is ENHRY and CDR2 SYGVKD. The CDR3 has 18 amino acids. The CDR3 loop is CAISEWAGQGGATREQYF. The CDR3 bases are TGTGCCATCAGTGAGTGGGCGGGACAGGGGGGCGCTACGAGAGAGCAGTACTTC.

The V and J genes are TRBV23-1 and TRBJ2-7; perhaps TRBD1 as D (6 bases). TRBV23-1 is sorted into the ORF group, with uncertain function. Between the trimmed V and J ends, which lost 4 bases and 2 bases, there was a span of 18 bases. This CDR3 contains 16 residues. CDR3 in amino acids: CASSRGQPMSTYEQYF. The CDR3 DNA reads as TGCGCCAGCAGTCGGGGGCAGCCAATGAGTACCTACGAGCAGTACTTC.

The chain's CDR3 is CASSGTERSTNEKLFF. The CDR3 region has the DNA TGTGCCAGCAGCGGGACAGAGCGGAGCACTAATGAAAAACTGTTTTTT. The V call is TRBV27, the J call TRBJ1-4; 7 bases map to TRBD1. V gave up 6 bases and J gave up 2 bases; unmatched junction bases: 9. This CDR3 has 16 amino acids. Germline CDR1 is MNHEY and CDR2 is SMNVEV (reference sequence). The whole variable domain, filled in from reference TRBV27 and TRBJ1-4, reads EAQVTQNPRYLITVTGKKLTVTCSQNMNHEYMSWYRQDPGLGLRQIYYSMNVEVTDKGDVPEGYKVSRKEKRNFPLILESPSPNQTSLYFCASSGTERSTNEKLFFGSGTQLSVL.